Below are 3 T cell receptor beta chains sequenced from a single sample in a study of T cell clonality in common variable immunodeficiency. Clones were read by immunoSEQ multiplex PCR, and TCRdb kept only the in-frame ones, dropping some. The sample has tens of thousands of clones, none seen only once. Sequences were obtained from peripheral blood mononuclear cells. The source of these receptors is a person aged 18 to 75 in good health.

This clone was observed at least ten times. The CDR3: CAWSPTGVGETQYF. The CDR3 DNA, read in part, is TGTGCCTGGAGCCCGACAGGGGTTGGAGAGACC. J is TRBJ2-5 and V is TRBV30, with 8 bases fitting TRBD1. The CDR3 is cut off 3 residues early in the read; its end comes from the germline J gene. Germline V gives CDR1 GTSNPN, CDR2 SVGIG (reference sequence). This CDR3 is built from 14 residues. The J segment lost 4 bases and the V segment lost 3 bases, leaving 7 bases of the junction unmatched.

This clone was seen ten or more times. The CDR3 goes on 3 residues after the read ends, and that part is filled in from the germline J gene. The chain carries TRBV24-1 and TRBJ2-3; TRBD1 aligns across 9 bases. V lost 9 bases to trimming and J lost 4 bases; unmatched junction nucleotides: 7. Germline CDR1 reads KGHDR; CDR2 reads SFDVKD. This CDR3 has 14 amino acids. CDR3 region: CATSPGQGSDTQYF. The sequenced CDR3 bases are TGTGCCACCTCCCCGGGACAGGGTTCAGATACG.

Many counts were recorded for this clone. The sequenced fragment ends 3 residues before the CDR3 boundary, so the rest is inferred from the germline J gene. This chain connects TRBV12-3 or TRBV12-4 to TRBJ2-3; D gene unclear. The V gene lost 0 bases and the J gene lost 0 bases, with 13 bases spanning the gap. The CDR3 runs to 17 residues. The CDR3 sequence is CASSLALTSASTDTQYF. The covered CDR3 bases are TGTGCCAGCAGTTTAGCGTTAACAAGCGCTAGCACAGATACG.